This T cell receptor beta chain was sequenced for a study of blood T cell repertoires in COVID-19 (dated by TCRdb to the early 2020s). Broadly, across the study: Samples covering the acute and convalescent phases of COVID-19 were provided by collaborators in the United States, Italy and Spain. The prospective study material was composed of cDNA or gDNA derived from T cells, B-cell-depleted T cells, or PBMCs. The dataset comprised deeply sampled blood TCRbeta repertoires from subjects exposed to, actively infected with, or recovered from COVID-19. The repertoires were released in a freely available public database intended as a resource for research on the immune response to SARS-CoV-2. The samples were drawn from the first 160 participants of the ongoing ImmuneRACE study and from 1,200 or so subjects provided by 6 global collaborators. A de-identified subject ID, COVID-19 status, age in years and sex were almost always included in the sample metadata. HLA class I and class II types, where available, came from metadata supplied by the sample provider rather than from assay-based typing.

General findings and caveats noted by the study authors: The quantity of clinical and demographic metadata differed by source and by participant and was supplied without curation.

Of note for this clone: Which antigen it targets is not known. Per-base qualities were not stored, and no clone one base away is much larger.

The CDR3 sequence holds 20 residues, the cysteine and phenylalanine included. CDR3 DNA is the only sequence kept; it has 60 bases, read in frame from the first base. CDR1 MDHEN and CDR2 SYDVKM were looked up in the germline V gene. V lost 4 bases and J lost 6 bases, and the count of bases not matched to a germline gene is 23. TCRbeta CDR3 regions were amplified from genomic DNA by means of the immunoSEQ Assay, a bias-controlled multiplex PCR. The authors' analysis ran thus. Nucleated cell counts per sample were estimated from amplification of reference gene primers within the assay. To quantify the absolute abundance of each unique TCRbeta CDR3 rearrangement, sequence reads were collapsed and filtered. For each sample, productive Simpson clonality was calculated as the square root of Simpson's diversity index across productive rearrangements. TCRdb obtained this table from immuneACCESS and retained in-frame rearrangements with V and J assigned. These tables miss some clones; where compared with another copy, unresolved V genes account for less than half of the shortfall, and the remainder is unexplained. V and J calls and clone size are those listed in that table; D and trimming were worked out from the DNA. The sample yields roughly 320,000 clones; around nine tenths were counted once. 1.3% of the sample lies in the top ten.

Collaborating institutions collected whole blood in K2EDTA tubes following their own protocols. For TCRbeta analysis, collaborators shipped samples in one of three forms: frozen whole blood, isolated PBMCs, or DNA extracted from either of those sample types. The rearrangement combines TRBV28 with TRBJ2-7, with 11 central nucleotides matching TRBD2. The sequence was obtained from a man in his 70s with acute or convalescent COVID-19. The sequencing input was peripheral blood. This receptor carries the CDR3 CASSSVRLAGGPGAPAEQYF. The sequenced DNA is TGTGCCAGCAGTTCTGTTCGGCTAGCGGGAGGTCCAGGGGCTCCCGCCGAGCAGTACTTC. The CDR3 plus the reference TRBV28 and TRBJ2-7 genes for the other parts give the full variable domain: DVKVTQSSRYLVKRTGEKVFLECVQDMDHENMFWYRQDPGLGLRLIYFSYDVKMKEKGDIPEGYSVSREKKERFSLILESASTNQTSMYLCASSSVRLAGGPGAPAEQYFGPGTRLTVT.